The 27 T cell receptor beta chains listed next were all sequenced from one sample in a study of blood T cell repertoires in COVID-19. Here immunoSEQ multiplex PCR was the method, and the copy in TCRdb shows in-frame clones only, minus some. The sample lists hundreds of thousands of clones, roughly 88% occurring once. The sample consisted of peripheral blood. These receptors came from a woman in her twenties or thirties with active or convalescent COVID-19.

The chain joins TRBV3-1 (or the pseudogene TRBV3-2) to TRBJ1-2, with D uncertain. From germline, CDR1 is LGHDT and CDR2 YNNKEL (reference sequence). Trimming cost V 4 bases and J 4 bases, with 13 bases left between them. There are 14 residues in the CDR3. CDR3 sequence reads: CASSRLREGYGYTF. CDR3 nucleotide sequence: TGTGCCAGCAGCCGACTAAGGGAAGGCTATGGCTACACCTTC.

The chain has TRBV7-9 and TRBJ1-1, with D uncertain. The CDR3 sequence is 14 residues long. Deletions cut 0 bases from V and 5 bases from J, with 10 bases between. Germline CDR1 SEHNR, CDR2 FQNEAQ (reference sequence). The CDR3 coding sequence is TGTGCCAGCAGCTTAGCGCCCACGGGAACTGAAGCTTTCTTT. This translates into CASSLAPTGTEAFF.

This rearrangement joins TRBV18 to TRBJ2-5, with 9 bases lining up with TRBD1. V gave up 4 bases and J gave up 4 bases; unmatched junction bases: 4. CDR1 is KGHSH, CDR2 LQKENI, per germline. This CDR3 is 14 amino acids long. CDR3 amino acids: CASSLGQGPETQYF. CDR3 in DNA: TGTGCCAGCTCACTTGGACAGGGGCCAGAGACCCAGTACTTC.

This chain uses TRBV4-1 with TRBJ2-5; possibly TRBD2 for D (6 bases). The CDR3 runs 14 residues. From germline, CDR1 is MGHRA and CDR2 YSYEKL. Between the trimmed V and J ends, which lost 2 bases and 5 bases, there was a span of 12 bases. CDR3 residues: CASSQLTSRETQYF. The CDR3 DNA reads TGCGCCAGCAGCCAATTAACTAGCAGGGAGACCCAGTACTTC.

The chain is built from TRBV7-2 and TRBJ2-1, with 8 positions matching TRBD1. The V gene end was trimmed by 4 bases and the J gene end by 4 bases; junction bases not matched to a gene: 9. The CDR3 has 16 residues. Per germline, CDR1 SGHTA and CDR2 FQGNSA. In nucleotides, the CDR3 is TGTGCCAGCAGCTCCAGGGGGCGGGGATTGTACAATGAGCAGTTCTTC. Translation gives CASSSRGRGLYNEQFF.

The chain recombines TRBV4-1 with TRBJ1-1; 8 bases align to TRBD1. V lost 4 bases and J lost 2; bases outside the gene matches: 9. The length of the CDR3 is 16 residues. From germline, CDR1 is MGHRA and CDR2 YSYEKL. CDR3 residues: CASSLWDRTFNTEAFF. The CDR3 bases are TGCGCCAGCAGCCTTTGGGACAGGACCTTTAACACTGAAGCTTTCTTT.

The V and J genes are TRBV4-1 and TRBJ1-1; D is ambiguous. Trimming pared 4 bases from V and 2 bases from J, leaving 8 bases between. From germline, CDR1 is MGHRA and CDR2 YSYEKL. The CDR3 has 13 residues. The CDR3 DNA sequence: TGCGCCAGCAGCCCTCAGGTTAACACTGAAGCTTTCTTT. Residues: CASSPQVNTEAFF.

This clone was counted a few times. This chain connects TRBV24-1 to TRBJ2-1, with 7 bases fitting TRBD1. This CDR3 spans 15 amino acids. CDR1 is KGHDR and CDR2 is SFDVKD in the germline V gene. The V gene end was trimmed by 3 bases and the J gene end by 2 bases; junction bases not matched to a gene: 3. The CDR3: CATSDRGGPYNEQFF. The CDR3 bases are TGTGCCACCAGTGATAGAGGGGGCCCCTACAATGAGCAGTTCTTC.

The chain has TRBV18 and TRBJ1-6, with 7 nucleotides matching TRBD1. The V segment lost 4 bases and the J segment 9 bases; nucleotides outside the gene matches: 12. CDR1 is KGHSH and CDR2 is LQKENI in the germline V gene. The CDR3 sequence is 16 residues long. CDR3 DNA: TGTGCCAGCTCACTTCAGACAGGGAAGAATGGTTCACCCCTCCACTTT. This sequence encodes CASSLQTGKNGSPLHF.

The V call is TRBV5-1, the J call TRBJ2-2, with TRBD1 matching over 12 bases. The CDR3 extends over 16 amino acids. Germline CDR1 reads SGHRS; CDR2 reads YFSETQ. V dropped 4 bases and J dropped 6; count of bases not matched to a gene: 7. CDR3 bases: TGCGCCAGCAGCATCCGGGGACAGGGGGCGGCCGGGGAGCTGTTTTTT. Protein sequence: CASSIRGQGAAGELFF.

The chain carries TRBV2 and TRBJ2-1; TRBD2 agrees at 9 bases. Germline CDR1 and CDR2: SNHLY and FYNNEI. The CDR3 is made up of 15 amino acids. The V gene end was trimmed by 4 bases and the J gene end by 4 bases; junction bases not matched to a gene: 5. CDR3 DNA sequence: TGTGCCAGCAGTGGTGTAGCGGGAGTGTACAATGAGCAGTTCTTC. Translating gives CASSGVAGVYNEQFF.

V is TRBV6-5 and J is TRBJ1-1; TRBD1 aligns across 8 bases. The V and J ends lost 6 bases and 1 base, in that order; junction bases with no gene match: 7. This CDR3 spans 15 amino acids. Germline V gives CDR1 MNHEY, CDR2 SVGAGI. The CDR3 DNA is TGTGCCAGCAGGCTGACAGGGGAAAGGAACACTGAAGCTTTCTTT. Its translation is CASRLTGERNTEAFF.

The chain employs TRBV5-4 and TRBJ2-3; perhaps TRBD1 as D (6 bases). CDR3 length: 17 amino acids. Germline V lookup: CDR1 SGHNT, CDR2 YYREEE (reference sequence). The germline V and J ends were trimmed by 0 bases and 6 bases, with 20 bases remaining between them. The DNA for the CDR3 is TGTGCCAGCAGCTTGGCCATTCAGGGGCCATCGTGGGATACGCAGTATTTT. The encoded protein is CASSLAIQGPSWDTQYF.

The chain has TRBV27 and TRBJ1-1; D uncertain. V dropped 2 bases and J dropped 5 bases, with 9 bases sitting between them. The germline V gene encodes CDR1 MNHEY and CDR2 SMNVEV (reference sequence). The length of the CDR3 is 13 residues. The CDR3: CASSLGEGTEAFF. The CDR3 coding sequence is TGTGCCAGCAGTTTAGGGGAGGGTACTGAAGCTTTCTTT.

This clone showed up just a few times. The chain has TRBV27 and TRBJ2-7, with 7 bases aligning to TRBD1. Per germline, CDR1 MNHEY and CDR2 SMNVEV (reference sequence). V shed 3 bases and J 0 bases; nucleotides not matched to a gene: 5. The length of the CDR3 is 15 residues. The CDR3: CASSLSDRSSYEQYF. As DNA, the CDR3 is TGTGCCAGCAGTTTGTCGGACAGGAGCTCCTACGAGCAGTACTTC.

The chain links TRBV14 to TRBJ1-2, with 12 positions matching TRBD1. Unmatched junction bases numbered 6, after V lost 3 bases and J lost 7 bases. This CDR3 is 15 amino acids long. Germline assignment: CDR1 SGHDN and CDR2 FVKESK. CDR3 sequence (DNA): TGTGCCAGCAGCCAGGCCGGGACAGGGGGCGTTGGCTACACCTTC. Translation: CASSQAGTGGVGYTF.

The rearrangement joins TRBV5-4 to TRBJ2-5; D gene ambiguous. The V gene's germline CDR1 is SGHNT and CDR2 YYREEE (reference sequence). The V end lost 1 base, the J end lost 4 bases, and 8 bases lay between the germline ends. The CDR3 runs 13 residues. The CDR3, as DNA: TGTGCCAGCAGCTTGCCCCCTGTAGAGACCCAGTACTTC. It encodes CASSLPPVETQYF.

The chain couples TRBV18 to TRBJ1-6, with D unclear. The CDR3 consists of 14 residues. Germline V CDR1 and CDR2: KGHSH, LQKENI. Between the trimmed V and J ends, which lost 3 bases and 8 bases, there was a span of 11 bases. The CDR3 sequence is CASSPAGVDSPLHF. In nucleotides, the CDR3 is TGTGCCAGCTCACCTGCGGGCGTAGATTCACCCCTCCACTTT.

The chain recombines TRBV4-2 with TRBJ1-6; TRBD1 matches 7 bases. Germline-derived CDR1 and CDR2 are LGHNA and YNFKEQ. The CDR3 extends over 15 amino acids. V lost 0 bases to trimming and J lost 11 bases; unmatched junction nucleotides: 7. The CDR3 loop reads CASSQEVQGNAPLHF. The CDR3 DNA is TGTGCCAGCAGCCAAGAGGTACAGGGGAACGCACCCCTCCACTTT.

V gene TRBV5-1 combines with J gene TRBJ1-1; D ambiguous. Germline lookup yields CDR1 SGHRS and CDR2 YFSETQ. Trimming removed 5 bases from V and 2 bases from J, with 7 bases in between. The CDR3 sequence is 12 residues long. CDR3 nucleotides: TGCGCCAGCAGGCTCACAAACACTGAAGCTTTCTTT. This codes for CASRLTNTEAFF.

The chain combines TRBV27 with TRBJ1-1; no firm D call. Trimming removed 4 bases from V and 0 bases from J, with 6 bases in between. CDR1 is MNHEY and CDR2 is SMNVEV in the germline V gene (reference sequence). The CDR3 is 13 amino acids. CDR3 loop: CASSSPMNTEAFF. CDR3 DNA sequence: TGTGCCAGCAGTTCGCCTATGAACACTGAAGCTTTCTTT.

V is TRBV3-1 (or the pseudogene TRBV3-2) and J is TRBJ1-1; 8 bases are a match to TRBD1. The CDR3 is made up of 16 amino acids. Germline loops: CDR1 LGHDT, CDR2 YNNKEL (reference sequence). J lost 5 bases, V lost 5 bases, and 13 bases had no gene match. The CDR3 nucleotides read TGTGCCAGCAGCGTTGGGACAGGAGTTTGGGGGACTGAAGCTTTCTTT. Encoded protein: CASSVGTGVWGTEAFF.

The chain employs TRBV7-8 and TRBJ2-7; no definite D call. Germline CDR1 SGHVS, CDR2 FQNEAQ. CDR3 size: 13 residues. V lost 5 bases to trimming and J lost 2 bases, with 10 bases between them. The chain's CDR3 is CASSPRFAYEQYF. The CDR3 bases are TGTGCCAGCAGCCCCAGGTTCGCCTACGAGCAGTACTTC. Drawing the rest from reference TRBV7-8 and TRBJ2-7, the complete variable domain is GAGVSQSPRYKVAKRGQDVALRCDPISGHVSLFWYQQALGQGPEFLTYFQNEAQLDKSGLPSDRFFAERPEGSVSTLKIQRTQQEDSAVYLCASSPRFAYEQYFGPGTRLTVT.

This clone has only one observation. The rearrangement joins TRBV5-4 to TRBJ2-7; 10 bases map to TRBD1. The germline gives CDR1 SGHNT, CDR2 YYREEE (reference sequence). This CDR3 has 14 residues. The ends lost 2 bases at V and 6 bases at J; junction bases unmatched: 5. The CDR3 DNA reads TGTGCCAGCAGCTTACGACAGGGGGCGACCGAGCAGTACTTC. Its translation is CASSLRQGATEQYF.

The chain recombines TRBV10-2 with TRBJ1-1; TRBD1 aligns across 8 bases. CDR1 and CDR2 from the germline V gene are WSHSY and SAAADI. CDR3 length: 14 amino acids. Trimming took 6 bases from V and 3 from J; bases not matched to a gene: 6. Here the CDR3 reads CASRPGTGDTEAFF. The CDR3 DNA sequence: TGCGCCAGCAGGCCTGGGACAGGAGACACTGAAGCTTTCTTT.

Concerning this clone: The same CDR3 can be traced to other DNA sequences in this sample. This sequence joins TRBV19 and TRBJ2-2; 11 bases line up with TRBD1. The J segment lost 1 base and the V segment lost 5 bases, leaving 6 bases of the junction unmatched. CDR1 is LNHDA and CDR2 is SQIVND in the germline V gene (reference sequence). The CDR3 contains 17 residues. Here the CDR3 reads CASSPGQGGLNTGELFF. The CDR3 DNA is TGTGCCAGTAGTCCGGGACAGGGGGGATTGAACACCGGGGAGCTGTTTTTT.

In its sample, this clone was seen a few times. This sequence joins TRBV11-2 and TRBJ1-1; D gene ambiguous. CDR3 length: 13 amino acids. V lost 2 bases and J 12 bases, leaving 16 bases between the germline ends. Germline CDR1 is SGHAT and CDR2 is FQNNGV. This chain's CDR3 is CASSLSIFGGSFF. CDR3 nucleotide sequence: TGTGCCAGCAGCTTATCCATATTTGGAGGGTCTTTCTTT.